This T cell receptor (beta chain) was documented in a study of neoadjuvant anti-PD-1 for oral cavity cancer. The study's findings and limits: Pretreatment Treg/Th17 ratio correlated inversely with post-treatment tumor clonality. TCR analyses covered only a few patients per response group.

Profiled with immunoSEQ multiplex PCR; TCRdb holds only in-frame clones, not every one. The sample records some 15,000 clones, around three quarters being singletons. A note on this clone: Its antigen is unidentified.

There are 14 residues in the CDR3. Germline V lookup: CDR1 GTSNPN, CDR2 SVGIG (reference sequence). V was clipped by 1 base and J by 8 bases, with 14 bases between them. V usage is TRBV30 and J usage is TRBJ1-4; weak D call: TRBD1 (6 bases). This sample comprised PBMCs, obtained before nivolumab (anti-PD-1) treatment. This TCR derives from a person aged 35 to 85 with oral cavity squamous cell carcinoma. CDR3 amino acids: CAWSAQGRREKLFF. CDR3 sequence (DNA): TGTGCCTGGAGTGCACAGGGCCGGAGGGAAAAACTGTTTTTT.